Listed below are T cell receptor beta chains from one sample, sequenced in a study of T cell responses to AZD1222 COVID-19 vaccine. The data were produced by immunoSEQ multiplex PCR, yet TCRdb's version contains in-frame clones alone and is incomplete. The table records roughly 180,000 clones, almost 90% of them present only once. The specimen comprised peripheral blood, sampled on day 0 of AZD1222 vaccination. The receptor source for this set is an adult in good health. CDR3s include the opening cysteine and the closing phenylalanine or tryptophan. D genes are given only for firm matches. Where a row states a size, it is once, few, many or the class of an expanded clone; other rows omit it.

CDR3 protein: CASSSGTSGNYEQYF; CDR3 DNA: TGTGCCAGCAGTTCCGGGACTAGCGGGAACTACGAGCAGTACTTC; J gene: TRBJ2-7; clone size: NA; V gene: TRBV6-5; D gene: TRBD2
CDR3 protein: CASRGTSNEQFF; CDR3 DNA: TGTGCCAGCAGGGGGACCTCCAATGAGCAGTTCTTC; J gene: TRBJ2-1; clone size: NA; V gene: TRBV2; D gene: NA
CDR3 protein: CASSLVGGRRETQYF; CDR3 DNA: TGTGCCAGCAGCCTTGTTGGCGGGAGGAGAGAGACCCAGTACTTC; J gene: TRBJ2-5; clone size: NA; V gene: TRBV5-4; D gene: TRBD2
CDR3 protein: CASSAGGMRQETQYF; CDR3 DNA: TGTGCCAGCAGCGCAGGGGGGATGAGGCAAGAGACCCAGTACTTC; J gene: TRBJ2-5; clone size: NA; V gene: TRBV5-4; D gene: NA
CDR3 protein: CASSLPSNLYGYTF; CDR3 DNA: TGTGCCAGCAGTTTACCATCGAACCTCTATGGCTACACCTTC; J gene: TRBJ1-2; clone size: NA; V gene: TRBV28; D gene: NA
CDR3 protein: CASSLGGQGYYEQYF; CDR3 DNA: TGTGCCAGCAGCTTAGGGGGACAGGGGTACTACGAGCAGTACTTC; J gene: TRBJ2-7; clone size: few; V gene: TRBV11-2; D gene: TRBD1
CDR3 protein: CAWSPPGLGRPNIQYF; CDR3 DNA: TGTGCCTGGAGCCCCCCGGGACTAGGGAGGCCAAACATTCAGTACTTC; J gene: TRBJ2-4; clone size: NA; V gene: TRBV30; D gene: TRBD2
CDR3 protein: CASSARQSGTEAFF; CDR3 DNA: TGTGCCAGCAGCGCCCGACAGAGCGGGACTGAAGCTTTCTTT; J gene: TRBJ1-1; clone size: NA; V gene: TRBV7-2; D gene: NA
CDR3 protein: CASSQAVTGEGKLFF; CDR3 DNA: TGCGCCAGCAGCCAAGCGGTTACAGGGGAGGGAAAACTGTTTTTT; J gene: TRBJ1-4; clone size: NA; V gene: TRBV4-1; D gene: TRBD1
CDR3 protein: CASSPRTGDSPLHF; CDR3 DNA: TGTGCCAGCTCACCACGGACAGGTGATTCACCCCTCCACTTT; J gene: TRBJ1-6; clone size: NA; V gene: TRBV18; D gene: TRBD1
CDR3 protein: CASSPLMGARRSGANVLTF; CDR3 DNA: TGTGCCAGCAGTCCCCTCATGGGGGCCCGACGCTCTGGGGCCAACGTCCTGACTTTC; J gene: TRBJ2-6; clone size: NA; V gene: TRBV6-6; D gene: NA
CDR3 protein: CASSYLRDTYEQYF; CDR3 DNA: TGTGCCAGCAGTTACCTCCGGGATACCTACGAGCAGTACTTC; J gene: TRBJ2-7; clone size: NA; V gene: TRBV6-5; D gene: NA
CDR3 protein: CASNYRGNEQFF; CDR3 DNA: TGTGCCAGTAACTACAGGGGCAATGAGCAGTTCTTC; J gene: TRBJ2-1; clone size: NA; V gene: TRBV19; D gene: TRBD1